The source of this TCR beta chain is a study of shared clonotypes between healthy human individuals (TCRdb year 2020). Some background on the complete study: Three men and two women, aged 18 to 49 years, made up the cohort. For each donor, CD4 naive and CD4 memory were each given three plates, CD8 naive was given two plates, and CD8 memory was given one plate. To estimate repertoire size and how much clonotypes are shared between individuals, the study performed deep sequencing of blood TCR repertoires from about five healthy adults. To increase sequencing depth and limit assay-specific biases, TCR repertoire library preparation and sequencing were carried out by different laboratories using diverse techniques. Leukapheresis yielded between about 0.9 and 9 billion PBMCs per donor.

Paper-wide results and their limitations: Clonotypes shared by all four sorted-subset donors showed higher generation probabilities than non-shared clonotypes. Naive subsets generally had larger estimated clonotype richness than memory subsets. When a few donors were compared, the shared fraction of clonotypes was about 5.2% for naive CD4, 3% to 4% for naive CD8, more than 2% for memory CD4, and under 0.5% for memory CD8. Because the study included only a small number of donors, the genetic and exposure-history diversity represented was limited. Based on pairwise subsampling, the degree of clonotype sharing among donors was expected to be affected by sequencing depth. Rarefaction of sorted-subset datasets indicated incomplete sequencing despite the large sequencing depth. Sampling was restricted to blood, and TCR repertoires in tissue are likely to differ from TCR repertoires in blood.

V trim: 4 bases; J trim: 5 bases; unmatched bases: 9. The CDR3 starts with the cysteine, ends with the phenylalanine, and has 15 residues. Of the read, only the CDR3 DNA is kept; its 45 bases are in frame from base 1. CDR1 and CDR2, looked up from the germline V gene (reference sequence), are SEHNR and FQNEAQ. With regard to this clone: The target of this receptor is not known. No base-level quality is on record; no much larger clone is a single base apart.

The donors were healthy, HIV-negative adults who had no recently reported acute infections or vaccinations. Every donor was a Caucasian adult residing in Nashville, Tennessee, USA. Magnetic negative selection was used to enrich CD4+ T cells, after which naive cells were positively selected on CD45RA and the negative fraction became the memory subset. Blood was obtained by leukapheresis, after which PBMCs were separated by Ficoll-Histopaque density gradient centrifugation and cryopreserved in liquid nitrogen vapor phase. Analytical flow cytometry was used to check the purity and quantity of every magnetically sorted T cell population. From each sorted fraction, genomic DNA was isolated and quantified by UV absorbance on a Nanodrop 2000c. Using the deep immunoSEQ assay, TCR CDR3 regions were amplified from genomic DNA by multiplex PCR. Extracted genomic DNA from each cell subset was spread evenly across all wells of several immunoSEQ 96-well plates, with each plate serving as a replicate. For sorted subsets, 200 to 250 ng of genomic DNA, equivalent to 25,000 to 35,000 T cell genomes, went into each replicate PCR. Purified libraries were quantified with a Qubit 3.0 fluorometer, sized on a Bioanalyzer 2100, and re-quantified with the KAPA Library Quantification kit. A separate single-read 150-cycle Illumina NextSeq 550 flow cell was used to sequence each immunoSEQ 96-well plate. The source study handled its data this way. Because the immunoSEQ output included only junctional sequences and no quality scores, the filtering could not be the same as the filtering used for full-length reads. Sequences were annotated with PyIR, a Python wrapper for IgBLAST v1.9, and V/J genes and CDR3 were assigned using IMGT germline references. Any read was removed if the V/J assignment was weak (E-value above 1e-6), the CDR3 was missing, or the read contained stop codons, out-of-frame junctions, or ambiguous translated residues. V3J clonotypes were defined as sequences sharing an identical inferred V gene, J gene, and CDR3 amino acid sequence. Percentage overlap between repertoires was calculated by dividing the number of shared unique clonotypes by the size of the smaller repertoire. Repertoire richness was assessed with RTK rarefaction, the Chao1 estimator, and Recon v2.1 estimates of unobserved clonotypes. Generation probabilities were computed with OLGA for all TCRbeta clonotypes obtained by the gDNA method from several donors. TCRdb obtained this table from immuneACCESS and retained in-frame rearrangements with V and J assigned. These tables miss some clones; where compared with another copy, unresolved V genes account for less than half of the shortfall, and the remainder is unexplained. Clonal size and the V and J genes are those of that table, whereas D and trimming came from the DNA. Present in this sample are over a million clones, about 76% of which were seen just once. In total, the top ten clones hold 1.4% of the sample.

The chain uses TRBV7-9 and TRBJ2-7; 9 middle bases align to TRBD1. This receptor was identified in a man younger than 35 in good health. The specimen was memory CD4+ T cells sorted from blood. The sample's cell subset or site, from its label and the paper: CD45RA-negative fraction. The CDR3 protein is CASSSPPGQGDEQYF. The nucleotide sequence is TGTGCCAGCAGCTCCCCCCCGGGACAGGGAGACGAGCAGTACTTC. With the rest looked up from the reference TRBV7-9 and TRBJ2-7 genes rather than sequenced, the full variable domain is DTGVSQNPRHKITKRGQNVTFRCDPISEHNRLYWYRQTLGQGPEFLTYFQNEAQLEKSRLLSDRFSAERPKGSFSTLEIQRTEQGDSAMYLCASSSPPGQGDEQYFGPGTRLTVT.